These 3 T cell receptor beta chains came from one sample sequenced in a study of T cell clones after liver transplantation (dated by TCRdb to between 2017 and 2020). This specimen's time point label, per the study, means: pre-transplant. Library generation was performed with the immunoSEQ multiplex PCR assay. The table was pulled from immuneACCESS by TCRdb, which kept in-frame rearrangements only. Such tables lose some clones; where checked, under half of the loss comes from unresolved V genes, and the rest has no known cause. The table for this sample lists some 70,000 clones; about nine tenths of them were counted only once. Clones ranked in the top ten supply approximately 2.6% of the sample. The starting material was CD4+ T cells from blood, obtained before liver transplant. These receptors all come from a human donor who received a liver transplant.

This rearrangement joins TRBV19 to TRBJ2-3; D tentatively fits TRBD1 or TRBD2 (5 bases each). Trimming pared 4 bases from V and 6 bases from J, leaving 8 bases between. CDR1 LNHDA and CDR2 SQIVND come from the germline V gene (reference sequence). The CDR3 length is 12 residues. The CDR3 region is CASSTREDTQYF. Written as DNA, the CDR3 is TGTGCCAGTAGTACCAGGGAGGATACGCAGTATTTT.

The chain uses TRBV7-2 and TRBJ1-2, with a tentative D call TRBD1 (5 bases). V was shortened by 4 bases and J by 2 bases, with 8 bases between the two germline ends. The CDR3 has 13 amino acids. Germline CDR1 SGHTA, CDR2 FQGNSA. For the CDR3, the DNA is TGTGCCAGCAGCTCGGACACAAACTATGGCTACACCTTC. Translation gives CASSSDTNYGYTF.

The chain links TRBV5-4 to TRBJ2-7; 10 bases agree with TRBD1. This CDR3 contains 15 residues. Germline V gene lookup returns CDR1 SGHNT and CDR2 YYREEE (reference sequence). Trimming cost V 2 bases and J 5 bases; bases outside gene matches: 7. As DNA, the CDR3 is TGTGCCAGCAGCTTTCCCGGGACAGGGGAGCACGAGCAGTACTTC. This sequence encodes CASSFPGTGEHEQYF.